One sample yielded the 25 T cell receptor beta chains listed below, sequenced in a study of monozygotic twins with inflammatory bowel disease. Following a re-call of the 5' RACE reads, TCRdb has one entry per CDR3 protein and lacks DNA. The sample has 420,000 or so distinct CDR3 sequences, and its top ten clones hold around 2.4%. Input material: blood. These receptors were obtained from a human donor with ulcerative colitis or Crohn's disease, or a healthy co-twin of an affected twin (not recorded which).

This chain uses TRBV7-9 with TRBJ1-1; TCRdb's assignment of TRBD1 cannot be checked, as there is no DNA. CDR1 is SEHNR, CDR2 FQNEAQ, per germline (reference sequence). The CDR3 covers 15 residues. CDR3 residues: CASSPQQEAWTEAFF.

The chain links TRBV5-6 to TRBJ1-6; TCRdb's D call of TRBD1 is untestable without DNA. Germline-derived CDR1 and CDR2 are SGHDT and YYEEEE. The CDR3 runs to 16 residues. CDR3: CASSLPPDRGGSPLHF.

The chain couples TRBV28 to TRBJ2-7; TCRdb's D call of TRBD2 is untestable without DNA. Germline V lookup: CDR1 MDHEN, CDR2 SYDVKM. This CDR3 has 16 amino acids. The CDR3 loop reads CARPKSLRDLLYEQYF. Full variable domain (remainder filled in from reference TRBV28 and TRBJ2-7): DVKVTQSSRYLVKRTGEKVFLECVQDMDHENMFWYRQDPGLGLRLIYFSYDVKMKEKGDIPEGYSVSREKKERFSLILESASTNQTSMYLCARPKSLRDLLYEQYFGPGTRLTVT.

V and J are TRBV20-1 and TRBJ2-3; TCRdb designates TRBD2, a call that cannot be tested without DNA. Germline lookup yields CDR1 DFQATT and CDR2 SNEGSKA (reference sequence). This CDR3 contains 16 residues. CDR3 sequence: CSARDPASGAADTQYF.

This chain joins TRBV7-3 and TRBJ2-3; TCRdb returns TRBD2, unconfirmable since there is no DNA. CDR3 length equals 16 residues. Germline V gene lookup returns CDR1 SGHTA and CDR2 FQGTGA. CDR3 sequence reads: CASSTGLAGVLDTQYF. Looking up the rest from reference TRBV7-3 and TRBJ2-3 gives the full variable domain: GAGVSQTPSNKVTEKGKYVELRCDPISGHTALYWYRQSLGQGPEFLIYFQGTGAADDSGLPNDRFFAVRPEGSVSTLKIQRTERGDSAVYLCASSTGLAGVLDTQYFGPGTRLTVL.

The gene calls are TRBV5-1 and TRBJ2-5; the D call from TCRdb, TRBD1, cannot be confirmed without DNA. From germline, CDR1 is SGHRS and CDR2 YFSETQ. The CDR3 is 16 amino acids. CDR3 in amino acids: CASSTTGQGQQETQYF. Together with reference TRBV5-1 and TRBJ2-5, the CDR3 gives the full variable domain: KAGVTQTPRYLIKTRGQQVTLSCSPISGHRSVSWYQQTPGQGLQFLFEYFSETQRNKGNFPGRFSGRQFSNSRSEMNVSTLELGDSALYLCASSTTGQGQQETQYFGPGTRLLVL.

The CDR3 is CASRGIKQGNEQFF. The V call is TRBV11-2, the J call TRBJ2-1; TCRdb reports TRBD1, a call that lacks DNA to check it against. CDR3 size: 14 residues. CDR1 is SGHAT and CDR2 is FQNNGV in the germline V gene.

V and J are TRBV11-2 and TRBJ2-1; TCRdb selects TRBD2, and the lack of DNA leaves this call unchecked. The CDR3 is made up of 17 amino acids. The germline V gene has CDR1 SGHAT and CDR2 FQNNGV. CDR3: CASSLSPVAGSYNEQFF.

CDR3 amino acids: CSVAPHGNTDTQYF. This chain links TRBV29-1 with TRBJ2-3; TCRdb designates TRBD1, a call that cannot be tested without DNA. The germline V gene encodes CDR1 SQVTM and CDR2 ANQGSEA. CDR3 length: 14 residues.

J is TRBJ2-7 and V is TRBV5-1; TCRdb's D gene call, TRBD2, goes unchecked for lack of DNA. CDR1 and CDR2 from the germline V gene are SGHRS and YFSETQ. This CDR3 is built from 16 residues. The CDR3 here is CASADSGTGSSYEQYF.

The chain is built from TRBV20-1 and TRBJ2-2; lacking DNA, the TRBD2 call made by TCRdb goes unchecked. Per the germline V gene, CDR1 is DFQATT and CDR2 is SNEGSKA (reference sequence). The CDR3 length is 15 residues. Here the CDR3 reads CSARRLAANTGELFF.

This chain connects TRBV6-5 to TRBJ2-2. The CDR3 sequence is 12 residues long. Germline-derived CDR1 and CDR2 are MNHEY and SVGAGI. CDR3 amino acids: CASRGPTGELFF.

This chain links TRBV29-1 with TRBJ2-5; the TRBD2 assignment by TCRdb is unverifiable without DNA. Germline V lookup: CDR1 SQVTM, CDR2 ANQGSEA. The CDR3 runs 14 residues. CDR3 sequence reads: CSAWTSGSGETQYF.

This chain connects TRBV4-3 to TRBJ2-1; TCRdb indicates TRBD2, and absent DNA this call remains unverified. The CDR3 extends over 16 amino acids. In germline, CDR1 is LGHNA, CDR2 YSLEER. The CDR3 region is CASSQVGGGARNEQFF.

This chain connects TRBV10-3 to TRBJ2-4; TCRdb's assignment of TRBD1 cannot be checked, as there is no DNA. CDR1 ENHRY and CDR2 SYGVKD come from the germline V gene. The CDR3 sequence is 14 residues long. Here the CDR3 reads CAISDHGQGNIQYF.

V gene TRBV5-1 combines with J gene TRBJ2-1; TCRdb calls TRBD2, which cannot be checked without DNA. This CDR3 contains 17 residues. CDR1 SGHRS and CDR2 YFSETQ come from the germline V gene. The CDR3: CASSLALSGGPGNEQFF.

V and J are TRBV9 and TRBJ1-6. Germline CDR1 reads SGDLS; CDR2 reads YYNGEE. This CDR3 is 15 amino acids long. CDR3 amino acids: CASSVGSSYNSPLHF.

The V call is TRBV3-1, the J call TRBJ2-5; the TRBD1 assignment by TCRdb is unverifiable without DNA. The germline CDR1 and CDR2 sequences are LGHDT and YNNKEL (reference sequence). This CDR3 comprises 14 residues. CDR3 sequence: CASSQGLRGETQYF.

The chain joins TRBV9 to TRBJ2-7; the D gene TCRdb calls, TRBD1, cannot be checked with no DNA. This CDR3 region has 15 residues. Looked up from germline, CDR1 is SGDLS and CDR2 is YYNGEE. CDR3 loop: CASSVGGGTGYEQYF.

The J gene is TRBJ1-1, the V gene TRBV27. The CDR3 has 14 residues. The V gene's germline CDR1 is MNHEY and CDR2 SMNVEV (reference sequence). This CDR3 reads CASTLVPGNTEAFF.

The chain couples TRBV7-2 to TRBJ1-4; TCRdb's D gene call, TRBD1, goes unchecked for lack of DNA. There are 15 residues in the CDR3. Looked up from germline, CDR1 is SGHTA and CDR2 is FQGNSA. This CDR3 reads CASSFLTGGGEKLFF.

The chain is built from TRBV5-1 and TRBJ2-1; TCRdb selects TRBD2, and the lack of DNA leaves this call unchecked. Germline V CDR1 and CDR2: SGHRS, YFSETQ. This CDR3 comprises 15 residues. The CDR3 protein is CASSLSGRAGNEQFF.

CDR3 residues: CASSSRDRNTEAFF. The V and J genes are TRBV7-9 and TRBJ1-1; lacking DNA, the TRBD1 call made by TCRdb goes unchecked. From germline, CDR1 is SEHNR and CDR2 FQNEAQ (reference sequence). The CDR3 extends over 14 amino acids.

V gene TRBV28 combines with J gene TRBJ1-6. Germline values: CDR1 MDHEN, CDR2 SYDVKM. This CDR3 has 16 amino acids. This chain's CDR3 is CASSLGPASYNSPLHF.

The chain combines TRBV7-9 with TRBJ2-2; there is no DNA to check the TCRdb D call of TRBD1. Per the germline V gene, CDR1 is SEHNR and CDR2 is FQNEAQ (reference sequence). CDR3 length: 15 residues. The CDR3 sequence is CASSPGDRATGELFF. Supplemented by reference TRBV7-9 and TRBJ2-2, the full variable domain reads DTGVSQNPRHKITKRGQNVTFRCDPISEHNRLYWYRQTLGQGPEFLTYFQNEAQLEKSRLLSDRFSAERPKGSFSTLEIQRTEQGDSAMYLCASSPGDRATGELFFGEGSRLTVL.